A single sample is the source of the 14 T cell receptor beta chains below, sequenced in a study of blood T cell repertoires in COVID-19. Sequencing was performed with immunoSEQ multiplex PCR; in TCRdb, only in-frame clones are kept and a portion is missing. The sample carries approximately 96,000 clones, around 85% recorded once. The sequenced sample was peripheral blood. Source of these receptors: a woman of 80 years or more with acute or convalescent COVID-19.

The V and J genes are TRBV2 and TRBJ1-5, with a weak D call TRBD1 (6 bases). The CDR3 totals 14 residues. Per the germline V gene, CDR1 is SNHLY and CDR2 is FYNNEI. With 5 bases removed from V and 6 bases from J, the gap between germline ends came to 14 bases. CDR3 loop: CASSPRQDLQPQHF. In DNA, the CDR3 is TGTGCCAGCAGTCCGCGACAGGACCTTCAGCCCCAGCATTTT.

The chain carries TRBV5-6 and TRBJ1-2; 8 bases fit TRBD1. Germline CDR1 is SGHDT and CDR2 is YYEEEE. The CDR3 length is 13 residues. With 4 bases clipped from V and 4 bases from J, the junction kept 3 bases outside the gene matches. The DNA of the CDR3 is TGTGCCAGCAGCCCCGGACAGGGCTATGGCTACACCTTC. Translation: CASSPGQGYGYTF.

This clone was observed a handful of times. V and J are TRBV5-6 and TRBJ2-5, with a weak D call TRBD2 (6 bases). Per germline, CDR1 SGHDT and CDR2 YYEEEE. The CDR3 spans 14 residues. V was pared by 2 bases and J by 0 bases, with 8 bases between. The CDR3 sequence is CASSFRDYQETQYF. The CDR3 coding sequence is TGTGCCAGCAGCTTTCGGGACTACCAAGAGACCCAGTACTTC.

This clone has just one count. J is TRBJ1-6 and V is TRBV5-6; D is undetermined. This CDR3 spans 14 amino acids. Looked up from germline, CDR1 is SGHDT and CDR2 is YYEEEE. Trimming removed 0 bases at V and 14 bases at J, with 15 bases between. DNA for the CDR3: TGTGCCAGCAGCTTGGAGAGGGCGCGAAAGTCCCTCCACTTT. It encodes CASSLERARKSLHF.

V usage is TRBV6-2 or TRBV6-3 and J usage is TRBJ2-5; D is ambiguous. V lost 2 bases to trimming and J lost 2 bases, with 21 bases between them. The CDR3 is made up of 18 amino acids. CDR1 MNHEY and CDR2 SVGEGT come from the germline V gene. The CDR3 nucleotides are TGTGCCAGCAGTTACAACCGCACAGAACCAAGTTGGCAAGAGACCCAGTACTTC. Protein sequence: CASSYNRTEPSWQETQYF.

The chain couples TRBV7-2 to TRBJ2-5, with D perhaps matching TRBD2 (6 bases). V was shortened by 5 bases and J by 2 bases, with 18 bases between the two germline ends. The V gene's germline CDR1 is SGHTA and CDR2 FQGNSA. The CDR3 has 16 residues. For the CDR3, the DNA is TGTGCCAGCAGCGTTGGGGGAGGAGGGATACAAGAGACCCAGTACTTC. This gives the protein CASSVGGGGIQETQYF.

V usage is TRBV18 and J usage is TRBJ1-4; 10 nucleotides line up with TRBD1. Trimming took 6 bases from V and 8 from J; bases not matched to a gene: 9. The germline V gene encodes CDR1 KGHSH and CDR2 LQKENI. The CDR3 loop spans 15 amino acids. The CDR3 DNA follows: TGTGCCAGCTCTCGACAGACAGGGGGCGAAGAAAAACTGTTTTTT. Amino acid sequence: CASSRQTGGEEKLFF.

The chain recombines TRBV11-1 with TRBJ2-5; TRBD1 aligns across 7 bases. CDR3 length: 14 amino acids. Per germline, CDR1 SGHAT and CDR2 FQDESV (reference sequence). V dropped 5 bases and J dropped 1; count of bases not matched to a gene: 4. The CDR3 sequence: CASSQQGPQETQYF. In nucleotides, the CDR3 is TGTGCCAGCAGCCAACAGGGGCCCCAAGAGACCCAGTACTTC.

The V and J genes are TRBV18 and TRBJ2-2; 11 positions match TRBD1. V dropped 2 bases and J dropped 5; count of bases not matched to a gene: 4. The CDR3 totals 16 residues. In germline, CDR1 is KGHSH, CDR2 LQKENI. The CDR3 protein is CASSPIGQGATGELFF. The CDR3 DNA reads as TGTGCCAGCTCACCAATCGGACAGGGGGCAACCGGGGAGCTGTTTTTT. The full variable domain, in which reference TRBV18 and TRBJ2-2 provide the parts outside the CDR3, is NAGVMQNPRHLVRRRGQEARLRCSPMKGHSHVYWYRQLPEEGLKFMVYLQKENIIDESGMPKERFSAEFPKEGPSILRIQQVVRGDSAAYFCASSPIGQGATGELFFGEGSRLTVL.

The chain links TRBV6-2 or TRBV6-3 to TRBJ2-3, with 7 positions matching TRBD1. CDR3 size: 14 residues. Germline CDR1 MNHEY, CDR2 SVGEGT. V gave up 5 bases and J gave up 2 bases; unmatched junction bases: 4. CDR3 nucleotide sequence: TGTGCCAGCAGTCAACAGGGGAACACAGATACGCAGTATTTT. Protein product: CASSQQGNTDTQYF.

Concerning this clone: Other DNA sequences from this sample encode an identical CDR3 as well. The chain recombines TRBV27 with TRBJ1-2; 7 bases are a match to TRBD1. There are 13 residues in the CDR3. V shed 6 bases and J 8 bases; nucleotides not matched to a gene: 9. Germline V gives CDR1 MNHEY, CDR2 SMNVEV (reference sequence). In DNA, the CDR3 is TGTGCCAGCAGCCCCAGACAGGGTTACGGCTACACCTTC. It translates to CASSPRQGYGYTF.

The chain uses TRBV24-1 and TRBJ2-5; TRBD1 is a possible D gene (5 bases). CDR3 size: 14 residues. Trimming stripped 5 bases from V and 5 bases from J, with 14 bases between. Germline V gene data show CDR1 as KGHDR and CDR2 as SFDVKD. The CDR3 loop reads CATSAWGRVETQYF. The CDR3 DNA is TGTGCCACCAGTGCTTGGGGCAGGGTTGAGACCCAGTACTTC.

In its sample, this clone was seen once. CDR3 bases: TGTGCCAGCAGCTCAACACAGGGTGCCGGCTACACCTTC. Encoded protein: CASSSTQGAGYTF. The chain carries TRBV7-9 and TRBJ1-2; possibly TRBD1 for D (6 bases). Looked up from germline, CDR1 is SEHNR and CDR2 is FQNEAQ (reference sequence). The CDR3 sequence is 13 residues long. The V end lost 4 bases, the J end lost 8 bases, and 14 bases lay between the germline ends. Variable domain in full (rest from reference TRBV7-9 and TRBJ1-2): DTGVSQNPRHKITKRGQNVTFRCDPISEHNRLYWYRQTLGQGPEFLTYFQNEAQLEKSRLLSDRFSAERPKGSFSTLEIQRTEQGDSAMYLCASSSTQGAGYTFGSGTRLTVV.

The V and J genes are TRBV6-5 and TRBJ1-5, with 8 bases fitting TRBD1. The V and J ends lost 5 bases and 7 bases, in that order; junction bases with no gene match: 10. This CDR3 contains 15 residues. Germline V gene sequence: CDR1 MNHEY, CDR2 SVGAGI. CDR3 nucleotide sequence: TGTGCCAGCAGTAGCCGGACAGGGCAAGGCCAGCCCCAGCATTTT. Amino acids: CASSSRTGQGQPQHF.